Below, one T cell receptor beta chain is given with its context. Antigen specificity is unknown. The record originates from a study of cytomegalovirus exposure and HLA in healthy donors. Study-level background: Unique TCRs numbering about 85 million, obtained from HLA-typed donors, made up an early data release.

This CDR3 is built from 13 residues. In germline, CDR1 is LNHDA, CDR2 SQIVND (reference sequence). Trimming at V came to 9 bases and at J to 8 bases, leaving 9 bases not matched to a gene. Both 60 Vbeta primers and 13 Jbeta primers went into the PCR. Only in-frame clones appear in the TCRdb table, and some are missing; sequencing was by immunoSEQ multiplex PCR. The sample lists 140,000 to 150,000 clones, about 73% occurring once. General study findings and limits: In vitro testing confirmed a few CMV-associated chains as specific for CMV antigens. It was only CMV serostatus that was available as immune exposure information. For most TCR beta V segments, an earlier analysis put the productive rate at about 87% or about 30% of the time.

V usage is TRBV19 and J usage is TRBJ1-2; 10 nucleotides line up with TRBD1. Specimen: PBMCs. This receptor was obtained from a man aged 40-55 years in good health and CMV-seropositive. CDR3 in DNA: TGTGCCAGCGGGACAGGGGAGTTTACGGGCTACACCTTC. The encoded protein is CASGTGEFTGYTF.